This is a list of T cell receptor beta chains from one sample in a study of cytomegalovirus exposure and HLA in healthy donors. Clones were sequenced by immunoSEQ multiplex PCR, and TCRdb holds only the in-frame ones, with some missing. This table has over 100,000 clones, about 64% appearing once. Sequencing input: PBMCs. Receptors were obtained from a woman in her thirties or forties in good health and CMV-seronegative. CDR3s include the opening cysteine and the closing phenylalanine or tryptophan. The D gene is left open where the match is weak. Some rows mark clone size as missing; the rest say once, few, many or name a class of expanded clone.

DNA | CDR3 | size | length | V | D | J
TGTGCCTGGAGTGGACAGGGGGCTCAGCCCCAGCATTTT | CAWSGQGAQPQHF | NA | 13 | TRBV30 | TRBD1 | TRBJ1-5
TGTGCCAGCAGTTTAGGTCGGGGAGGGGAGCTGTTTTTT | CASSLGRGGELFF | NA | 13 | TRBV28 | NA | TRBJ2-2
TGTGCGACAGCCCTAACGAACACTGAAGCTTTCTTT | CATALTNTEAFF | NA | 12 | TRBV11-2 | NA | TRBJ1-1
TGCGCCAGCAGCTTGGGGAGGGTTAGAGACGAGCAGTACTTC | CASSLGRVRDEQYF | NA | 14 | TRBV5-1 | NA | TRBJ2-7
TGCGCCAGCAGATCTCCCGTGAGGATGAACACTGAAGCTTTCTTT | CASRSPVRMNTEAFF | NA | 15 | TRBV10-2 | NA | TRBJ1-1
TGTGCCTGGGCAGGGCCGGACGTAGCCGAGCAGTACTTC | CAWAGPDVAEQYF | NA | 13 | TRBV30 | NA | TRBJ2-7
TGTGCCAGCCTTCATGGGGGCCCGAACACTGAAGCTTTCTTT | CASLHGGPNTEAFF | few | 14 | TRBV7-8 | NA | TRBJ1-1
TGTGCCAGCAGGGCCCCCGGAGGGACGTTCTCTGGAAACACCATATATTTT | CASRAPGGTFSGNTIYF | few | 17 | TRBV2 | NA | TRBJ1-3
TGTGCCAGCAGTTTAATTGGGGGGGGATTGAATCAGTTCTTC | CASSLIGGGLNQFF | NA | 14 | TRBV28 | TRBD2 | TRBJ2-1
TGTGCCAGCAGCTTACCCCCGGGACAGGGGTTTACTGAAGCTTTCTTT | CASSLPPGQGFTEAFF | NA | 16 | TRBV7-9 | TRBD1 | TRBJ1-1
TGTGCCAGCAGTGTCGGACTAGCGGGGGCTTCGTACCAAGAGACCCAGTACTTC | CASSVGLAGASYQETQYF | few | 18 | TRBV6-1 | TRBD2 | TRBJ2-5
TGTGCCAGTAGTATTGGTAGCGGAGGGTTCCAAGACAATGAGCAGTTCTTC | CASSIGSGGFQDNEQFF | few | 17 | TRBV19 | NA | TRBJ2-1
TGTGCCAGCAGACTCCCGACCCCGCAGGGGACCCAGTACTTC | CASRLPTPQGTQYF | few | 14 | TRBV2 | NA | TRBJ2-5
TGTGCCAGCAGCTCCTGGGAGGCGCCAGATACGCAGTATTTT | CASSSWEAPDTQYF | NA | 14 | TRBV7-6 | NA | TRBJ2-3
TGCGCCAGCAGCCAAGATCCAGGGCGTCTAGCCAAAAACATTCAGTACTTC | CASSQDPGRLAKNIQYF | few | 17 | TRBV4-1 | NA | TRBJ2-4
TGTGCCAGCAGCTCTGACAGAGTCTCAACTAATGAAAAACTGTTTTTT | CASSSDRVSTNEKLFF | few | 16 | TRBV7-9 | NA | TRBJ1-4
TGCGCCAGCAGTGAAAGCGGGGCGGACAATGAGCAGTTCTTC | CASSESGADNEQFF | NA | 14 | TRBV10-2 | TRBD2 | TRBJ2-1
TGTGCCAGCAGCTCTACTAGTCCCAACTCCTACGAGCAGTACTTC | CASSSTSPNSYEQYF | NA | 15 | TRBV28 | NA | TRBJ2-7
TGCGCCAGCAGCTTGGAGACAGGGGGCGTCTATGGCTACACCTTC | CASSLETGGVYGYTF | NA | 15 | TRBV5-1 | TRBD1 | TRBJ1-2
TGTGCCAGCAGCCCCCCGAGGAGCGGGGGGGCAGATACGCAGTATTTT | CASSPPRSGGADTQYF | few | 16 | TRBV5-4 | TRBD2 | TRBJ2-3
TGTGCCAGCAGCAAAAAGGACAGGGGGGATGGCTACACCTTC | CASSKKDRGDGYTF | NA | 14 | TRBV5-4 | TRBD1 | TRBJ1-2
TGCGCCAGCTTCAATCCCGGACAGAAACTTAACTATGGCTACACCTTC | CASFNPGQKLNYGYTF | many | 16 | TRBV4-1 | NA | TRBJ1-2
TGTGCCAGCAGTCGCCCCCACAGGGCGAACACTGAAGCTTTCTTT | CASSRPHRANTEAFF | NA | 15 | TRBV28 | NA | TRBJ1-1
TGCGCCAGCAGCTTGGGGGAGTCCTATGGCTACACCTTC | CASSLGESYGYTF | NA | 13 | TRBV5-1 | NA | TRBJ1-2
TGCGCCAGCAGCTCGGACTCGGAGCAGTACTTC | CASSSDSEQYF | NA | 11 | TRBV5-1 | NA | TRBJ2-7
TGTGCCAGCAGCCAAGATCGGTGGGCAGAAGCTTTCTTT | CASSQDRWAEAFF | NA | 13 | TRBV14 | NA | TRBJ1-1
TGTGCCAGCAGGGGGCTCGGAAACACCATATATTTT | CASRGLGNTIYF | few | 12 | TRBV6-1 | NA | TRBJ1-3
TGTGCCAGCAGCGTAGCGGACAGGGGTAATTCACCCCTCCACTTT | CASSVADRGNSPLHF | few | 15 | TRBV9 | TRBD1 | TRBJ1-6